In its sample, the clone carrying this TCR beta chain was seen many times. This sample's TCRbeta library carried unique molecular identifier barcodes. Using its own MiXCR run on the PCR reads, TCRdb lists one record per CDR3 protein. The top ten clones hold approximately 5% of a sample with roughly 220,000 distinct CDR3 sequences, about 8.8% of them seen once. The sample is drawn from a study of T-cell reconstitution after alpha-beta-depleted transplantation in children. Between the trimmed V and J ends, which lost 5 bases and 1 base, there was a span of 11 bases. From germline, CDR1 is DFQATT and CDR2 SNEGSKA (reference sequence). The CDR3 consists of 13 residues.

Sample: PBMCs from the stem cell graft donor, taken from the stem cell graft. The chain couples TRBV20-1 to TRBJ1-2, with a possible D match to TRBD1 (5 bases). The sequence was collected from a human donor who donated a stem cell graft to a child with SCID. The CDR3 region is CSASPTDNYGYTF. The DNA of the CDR3 is TGCAGTGCTTCCCCGACAGATAACTATGGCTACACCTTC.